This is a list of T cell receptor beta chains from one sample in a study of siplizumab effects on memory and regulatory T cells. Profiling relied on immunoSEQ multiplex PCR, and the TCRdb table lists in-frame clones only, not all of them. The sample lists about 100,000 clones, roughly 94% seen once, with 1% to 1.5% in the top ten. The sample taken for sequencing was non-Treg CD4+ T cells sorted from blood. These receptor sequences come from a human donor in good health. Each CDR3 is given with its conserved first and last residue. The order of the fields is V gene, D gene, clone size, J gene, CDR3 protein, CDR3 DNA. A D gene is named only where the DNA matches it firmly. A row's size may be missing; if present it is once, few, many or a size class.

>TRBV4-2|-|-|TRBJ2-1
CASSQGGARDLYNEQFF
TGTGCCAGCAGCCAAGGGGGCGCAAGGGATCTCTACAATGAGCAGTTCTTC
>TRBV29-1|TRBD2|-|TRBJ2-4
CSVEGGRGMNIQYF
TGCAGCGTTGAAGGGGGGAGGGGAATGAACATTCAGTACTTC
>TRBV6-5|-|-|TRBJ1-1
CASSYSGKNTEAFF
TGTGCCAGCAGTTACTCAGGGAAGAACACTGAAGCTTTCTTT
>TRBV11-3|-|once|TRBJ2-2
CASSGPGTNTGELFF
TGTGCCAGCAGCGGTCCTGGAACGAACACCGGGGAGCTGTTTTTT
>TRBV6-5|-|-|TRBJ1-2
CASRRDGGYTF
TGTGCCAGCAGGCGAGACGGAGGCTACACCTTC
>TRBV19|-|-|TRBJ2-2
CASIPGHLNTGELFF
TGTGCCAGTATCCCGGGACACTTGAACACCGGGGAGCTGTTTTTT
>TRBV7-9|TRBD1|-|TRBJ1-2
CASRGQVYGYTF
TGTGCCAGCAGAGGACAGGTGTATGGCTACACCTTC
>TRBV7-9|TRBD1|-|TRBJ1-5
CASSPGDSSNQPQHF
TGTGCCAGCAGCCCTGGGGACAGTAGCAATCAGCCCCAGCATTTT
>TRBV4-1|TRBD2|-|TRBJ2-7
CASSQAVGAARSGTRYEQYF
TGCGCCAGCAGCCAAGCGGTGGGGGCAGCCCGTAGCGGGACACGTTACGAGCAGTACTTC
>TRBV5-6|-|-|TRBJ1-2
CASSWTDRPNYGYTF
TGTGCCAGCAGCTGGACGGACAGACCGAACTATGGCTACACCTTC
>TRBV30|-|-|TRBJ1-2
CAWRPRGVYGYTF
TGTGCCTGGAGGCCCCGGGGGGTTTATGGCTACACCTTC
>TRBV7-2|-|-|TRBJ2-5
CASSRGGSETQYF
TGTGCCAGCAGCCGAGGTGGGTCAGAGACCCAGTACTTC
>TRBV5-3|TRBD2|-|TRBJ2-3
CARSLVSQRGRGGDTQYF
TGTGCCAGAAGCTTGGTTTCCCAGCGGGGGAGAGGCGGCGATACGCAGTATTTT
>TRBV15|-|-|TRBJ2-1
CATSRDYGRRDEQFF
TGTGCCACCAGCAGAGATTATGGTAGGCGAGATGAGCAGTTCTTC